This entry lists 24 T cell receptor beta chains sequenced from one sample in a study of cytomegalovirus exposure and HLA in healthy donors. Use of 60 Vbeta and 13 Jbeta primers characterized the PCR. Generated by immunoSEQ multiplex PCR, the TCRdb table keeps only in-frame clones and is missing some. Seen here are roughly 82,000 clones, about three quarters observed once, and the top ten hold more than 9.5%. The sample was PBMCs. Receptors were obtained from a woman aged 40 to 50 in good health and CMV-seropositive.

J is TRBJ2-3 and V is TRBV19, with D possibly TRBD2 on 5 matching bases. V dropped 10 bases and J dropped 0 bases, with 17 bases sitting between them. Germline CDR1 LNHDA, CDR2 SQIVND (reference sequence). This CDR3 region has 15 residues. The CDR3 here is CATQTRTGSTDTQYF. The CDR3 DNA is TGTGCCACCCAAACGAGGACTGGGAGCACAGATACGCAGTATTTT.

The V and J genes are TRBV19 and TRBJ1-2; TRBD1 agrees at 11 bases. Germline V gives CDR1 LNHDA, CDR2 SQIVND (reference sequence). CDR3 size: 18 residues. Losses at the gene ends were 7 bases for V and 0 bases for J; bases not matched to a gene: 13. The CDR3 reads CASKPGQGDLQANYGYTF. The CDR3 DNA reads as TGTGCCAGTAAACCGGGACAGGGGGACCTCCAAGCTAACTATGGCTACACCTTC.

This clone was found once. The V and J genes are TRBV19 and TRBJ1-6, with 9 bases matching TRBD1. The CDR3 has 14 residues. In germline, CDR1 is LNHDA, CDR2 SQIVND (reference sequence). V trimming: 5 bases; J trimming: 6 bases; junction bases outside the gene matches: 2. CDR3 sequence: CASSLDRGNSPLHF. Written as DNA, the CDR3 is TGTGCCAGTAGTCTGGACAGGGGTAATTCACCCCTCCACTTT.

The chain couples TRBV19 to TRBJ1-1, with a possible D match to TRBD1 (6 bases). Germline V gene data show CDR1 as LNHDA and CDR2 as SQIVND (reference sequence). The CDR3 loop spans 15 amino acids. Between the trimmed V and J ends, which lost 6 bases and 0 bases, there was a span of 14 bases. CDR3 sequence (DNA): TGTGCCAGTAGACCTACGGGGGGCTTGAACACTGAAGCTTTCTTT. Amino acids: CASRPTGGLNTEAFF.

J is TRBJ2-7 and V is TRBV7-8, with a possible D match to TRBD1 (6 bases). The V and J ends lost 4 bases and 0 bases respectively, with 16 bases between them. CDR1 and CDR2 (germline): SGHVS, FQNEAQ. The CDR3 has 16 residues. CDR3 sequence reads: CASSWFRDTNSYEQYF. CDR3 bases: TGTGCCAGCAGCTGGTTCCGGGACACCAACTCCTACGAGCAGTACTTC.

The J gene is TRBJ2-7, the V gene TRBV6-1; 8 bases agree with TRBD1. In germline, CDR1 is MNHNS, CDR2 SASEGT. Germline trimming cut 0 bases from V and 6 bases from J; bases unmatched to any gene: 10. This CDR3 is built from 16 residues. CDR3 in amino acids: CASSEAPGQVVREQYF. CDR3 nucleotide sequence: TGTGCCAGCAGTGAAGCGCCGGGACAGGTCGTACGCGAGCAGTACTTC.

This clone has a handful of counts. CDR3 amino acids: CAGVGTGVNGYTF. The CDR3 bases are TGTGCCGGGGTCGGGACAGGGGTGAATGGCTACACCTTC. The V gene is TRBV7-9, the J gene TRBJ1-2; 10 positions agree with TRBD1. CDR1 and CDR2 from the germline V gene are SEHNR and FQNEAQ (reference sequence). V shed 11 bases, J shed 6 bases, and the junction held 9 bases outside the gene matches. The CDR3 has 13 residues.

The chain is built from TRBV4-2 and TRBJ1-2; TRBD1 might be the D (5 bases). The germline CDR1 and CDR2 sequences are LGHNA and YNFKEQ. Trimming cost V 2 bases and J 6 bases, with 13 bases left between them. This CDR3 comprises 14 residues. CDR3 sequence (DNA): TGTGCCAGCAGCCAACTCCCCCAGGGCGATGGCTACACCTTC. Protein sequence: CASSQLPQGDGYTF.

This clone was recorded a few times. V usage is TRBV4-3 and J usage is TRBJ1-2; 7 bases line up with TRBD1. Trimming at V came to 4 bases and at J to 2 bases, leaving 7 bases not matched to a gene. The germline CDR1 and CDR2 sequences are LGHNA and YSLEER. This CDR3 contains 15 residues. The CDR3 bases are TGCGCCAGCAGCCCGAATCCGGGACAGAACTATGGCTACACCTTC. Residues: CASSPNPGQNYGYTF.

The gene calls are TRBV5-4 and TRBJ2-3; D not resolved. Germline values: CDR1 SGHNT, CDR2 YYREEE (reference sequence). The CDR3 is 12 residues long. V was cut by 3 bases and J by 0 bases, with 2 bases left in between. The CDR3 here is CASSSSTDTQYF. For the CDR3, the DNA is TGTGCCAGCAGCTCTAGCACAGATACGCAGTATTTT. Full variable domain (outside the CDR3, taken from reference TRBV5-4 and TRBJ2-3): ETGVTQSPTHLIKTRGQQVTLRCSSQSGHNTVSWYQQALGQGPQFIFQYYREEENGRGNFPPRFSGLQFPNYSSELNVNALELDDSALYLCASSSSTDTQYFGPGTRLTVL.

The chain combines TRBV5-4 with TRBJ2-5, with 11 bases that match TRBD1. The CDR3 totals 14 residues. Germline loops: CDR1 SGHNT, CDR2 YYREEE (reference sequence). Trimming at V came to 4 bases and at J to 5 bases, leaving 4 bases not matched to a gene. The CDR3 spells CASSPRDRGETQYF. The DNA for the CDR3 is TGTGCCAGCAGCCCACGGGACAGGGGGGAGACCCAGTACTTC. Looking up the rest from reference TRBV5-4 and TRBJ2-5 gives the full variable domain: ETGVTQSPTHLIKTRGQQVTLRCSSQSGHNTVSWYQQALGQGPQFIFQYYREEENGRGNFPPRFSGLQFPNYSSELNVNALELDDSALYLCASSPRDRGETQYFGPGTRLLVL.

The chain links TRBV10-3 to TRBJ2-7, with 9 bases matching TRBD2. The CDR3 contains 14 residues. CDR1 and CDR2 (germline): ENHRY, SYGVKD. The trim removed 4 bases at V and 3 bases at J, leaving 4 bases unmatched. CDR3 in DNA: TGTGCCATCAGTGCTAGCGGGGAAAACTACGAGCAGTACTTC. Translated: CAISASGENYEQYF.

The rearrangement uses TRBV6-5 and TRBJ1-1; the D gene is possibly TRBD1 (6 bases). CDR1 MNHEY and CDR2 SVGAGI come from the germline V gene. V dropped 2 bases and J dropped 4 bases, with 14 bases sitting between them. This CDR3 comprises 15 residues. The chain's CDR3 is CASSYAAGAGTEAFF. The CDR3 nucleotides are TGTGCCAGCAGTTACGCCGCGGGGGCCGGCACTGAAGCTTTCTTT.

The gene calls are TRBV5-6 and TRBJ1-2, with a tentative D call TRBD1 (6 bases). Germline V gives CDR1 SGHDT, CDR2 YYEEEE. V was pared by 3 bases and J by 2 bases, with 8 bases between. The length of the CDR3 is 13 residues. Here the CDR3 DNA reads TGTGCCAGCAGCTCCAGGGGAAACTATGGCTACACCTTC. Translated, it gives CASSSRGNYGYTF.

The chain combines TRBV7-9 with TRBJ2-2; D unclear. The germline V and J ends were trimmed by 7 bases and 6 bases, with 9 bases remaining between them. Looked up from germline, CDR1 is SEHNR and CDR2 is FQNEAQ (reference sequence). The CDR3 runs to 12 residues. The CDR3 DNA sequence: TGTGCCAGCAATGGGCAGGCCGGGGAGCTGTTTTTT. The encoded protein is CASNGQAGELFF.

In DNA form, the CDR3 reads TGTGCCAGCAGCTCTAACAGTAGATACACTGAAGCTTTCTTT. Residues: CASSSNSRYTEAFF. The chain couples TRBV11-2 to TRBJ1-1, with unresolved D. The CDR3 loop spans 14 amino acids. Germline CDR1 SGHAT, CDR2 FQNNGV. Trimming left V 4 bases short and J 3 bases short, with 12 bases between.

The V and J genes are TRBV28 and TRBJ2-7; 7 nucleotides agree with TRBD2. Unmatched junction bases numbered 6, after V lost 7 bases and J lost 3 bases. The CDR3 has 13 amino acids. Germline V gene data show CDR1 as MDHEN and CDR2 as SYDVKM. The CDR3 loop is CASIREGFYEQYF. As DNA, the CDR3 is TGTGCCAGCATCAGGGAGGGATTCTACGAGCAGTACTTC.

This rearrangement joins TRBV7-8 to TRBJ2-1, with D possibly matching TRBD1 (7 bases). This CDR3 comprises 17 residues. Trimming took off 5 bases at V and 7 bases at J, with 24 bases between the two ends. The germline gives CDR1 SGHVS, CDR2 FQNEAQ. The CDR3 reads CASSDGGQLNFRNEQFF. The CDR3 nucleotides are TGTGCCAGCAGCGACGGGGGACAGCTCAATTTTCGGAATGAGCAGTTCTTC.

The CDR3 coding sequence is TGTGCCAGCAGCTTTAGCGGGGGGATGGGTAATTCACCCCTCCACTTT. This gives the protein CASSFSGGMGNSPLHF. The chain couples TRBV7-2 to TRBJ1-6, with D possibly TRBD1 on 5 matching bases. The CDR3 length is 16 residues. Germline V gives CDR1 SGHTA, CDR2 FQGNSA. V lost 3 bases to trimming and J lost 6 bases, with 15 bases between them.

This chain joins TRBV10-2 and TRBJ1-4; no definite D call. The CDR3 covers 16 residues. Between the trimmed V and J ends, which lost 0 bases and 7 bases, there was a span of 15 bases. Germline V CDR1 and CDR2: WSHSY, SAAADI. CDR3: CASSESFGRRVEKLFF. The CDR3 DNA sequence: TGCGCCAGCAGTGAGTCGTTCGGACGGAGGGTTGAAAAACTGTTTTTT.

This clone was counted ten times or more. At the DNA level, this CDR3 is encoded by other sequences in the same sample as well. CDR3 nucleotide sequence: TGCGCCAGCAGCCAAGAACAGGGGGGGGCCAACGTCCTGACTTTC. It specifies CASSQEQGGANVLTF. The V gene is TRBV4-3, the J gene TRBJ2-6; the match to TRBD1 covers 7 bases. The trim removed 0 bases at V and 4 bases at J, leaving 0 bases unmatched. The germline gives CDR1 LGHNA, CDR2 YSLEER. The CDR3 has 15 amino acids.

The CDR3 sequence is CASSQDLSGGHEQFF. CDR3 nucleotides: TGTGCCAGCAGCCAAGATCTCTCAGGGGGGCATGAGCAGTTCTTC. V and J are TRBV4-2 and TRBJ2-1, with D perhaps matching TRBD1 (7 bases). CDR1 is LGHNA and CDR2 is YNFKEQ in the germline V gene. V dropped 0 bases and J dropped 8 bases, with 14 bases sitting between them. The CDR3 covers 15 residues.

Notes on this clone: One end of the junction is discordant with germline, which a read error may explain. This chain connects TRBV7-9 to TRBJ2-7; D is undetermined. The CDR3 consists of 14 residues. From germline, CDR1 is SEHNR and CDR2 FQNEAQ (reference sequence). The CDR3 region has the DNA TGTTCCAGCAGCTTAGAACTCGCCCTCTACGAGCAGTACTTC. Protein sequence: CSSSLELALYEQYF.

The chain has TRBV20-1 and TRBJ1-1; no clear D. CDR1 is DFQATT, CDR2 SNEGSKA, per germline (reference sequence). This CDR3 comprises 11 residues. Trimming removed 3 bases from V and 7 bases from J, with 9 bases in between. CDR3 protein: CSASSQDEAFF. The CDR3, as DNA: TGCAGTGCTAGTTCGCAGGATGAAGCTTTCTTT.